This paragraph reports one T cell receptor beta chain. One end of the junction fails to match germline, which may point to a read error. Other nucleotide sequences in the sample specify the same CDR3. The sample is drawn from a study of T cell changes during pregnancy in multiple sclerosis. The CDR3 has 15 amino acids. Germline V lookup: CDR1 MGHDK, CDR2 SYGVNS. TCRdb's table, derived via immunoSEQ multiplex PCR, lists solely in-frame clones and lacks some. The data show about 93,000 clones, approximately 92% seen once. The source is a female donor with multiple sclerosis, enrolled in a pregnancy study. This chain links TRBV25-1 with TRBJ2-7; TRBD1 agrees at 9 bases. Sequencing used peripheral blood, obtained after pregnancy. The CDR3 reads CASSDQTGGSYEQYF. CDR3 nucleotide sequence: TGTGCCAGCAGTGATCAGACAGGGGGGTCCTACGAGCAGTATTTC.